This T cell receptor (beta chain) was recorded in a study of T cells after yellow fever vaccination. Template-switching 5'RACE yielded the TCR cDNA; a universal primer site and UMIs were added in the process. TCRdb re-called the 5' RACE reads with MiXCR, one entry per CDR3 protein. Among approximately 450,000 distinct CDR3 sequences listed, roughly a sixth were seen once. This sample comprised PBMCs, obtained before the yellow fever booster vaccination. The clonotype comes from a man between 18 and 35 years old who received the YFV17D yellow fever vaccine.

CDR3 bases: TGCGCCAGCAGCCAAGATCCGACCTACAATGAGCAGTTCTTC. Translating gives CASSQDPTYNEQFF. The chain carries TRBV4-3 and TRBJ2-1; D uncertain. The V end lost 0 bases, the J end lost 2 bases, and 5 bases lay between the germline ends. Germline assignment: CDR1 LGHNA and CDR2 YSLEER. The CDR3 length is 14 residues.